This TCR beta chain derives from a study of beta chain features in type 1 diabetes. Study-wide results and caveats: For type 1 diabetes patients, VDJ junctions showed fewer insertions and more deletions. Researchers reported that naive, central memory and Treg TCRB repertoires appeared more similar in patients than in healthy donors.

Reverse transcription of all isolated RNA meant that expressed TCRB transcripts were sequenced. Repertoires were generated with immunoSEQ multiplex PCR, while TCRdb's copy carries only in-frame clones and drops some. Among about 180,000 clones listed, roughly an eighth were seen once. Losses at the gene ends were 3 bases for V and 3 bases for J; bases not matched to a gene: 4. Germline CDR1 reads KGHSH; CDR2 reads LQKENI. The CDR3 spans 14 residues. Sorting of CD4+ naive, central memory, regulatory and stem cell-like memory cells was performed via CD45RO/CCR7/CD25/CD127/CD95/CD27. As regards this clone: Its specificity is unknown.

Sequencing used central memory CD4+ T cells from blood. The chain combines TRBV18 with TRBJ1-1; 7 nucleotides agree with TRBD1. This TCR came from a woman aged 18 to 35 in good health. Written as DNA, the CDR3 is TGTGCCAGCTCACCCTCGACAGGGTACACTGAAGCTTTCTTT. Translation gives CASSPSTGYTEAFF.